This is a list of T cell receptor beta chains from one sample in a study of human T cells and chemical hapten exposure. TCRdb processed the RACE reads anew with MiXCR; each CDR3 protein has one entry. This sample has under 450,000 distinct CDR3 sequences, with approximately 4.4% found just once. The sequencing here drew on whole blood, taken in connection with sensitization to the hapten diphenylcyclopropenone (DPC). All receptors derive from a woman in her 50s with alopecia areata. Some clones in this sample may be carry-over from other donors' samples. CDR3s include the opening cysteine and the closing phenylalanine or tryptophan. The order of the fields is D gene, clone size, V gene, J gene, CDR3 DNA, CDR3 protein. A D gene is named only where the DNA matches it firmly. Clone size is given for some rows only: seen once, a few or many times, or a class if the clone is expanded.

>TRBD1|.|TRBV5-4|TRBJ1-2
TGTGCCAGCCCTAGTCCGGGACAGGGGACCTATGGCTACACCTTC
CASPSPGQGTYGYTF
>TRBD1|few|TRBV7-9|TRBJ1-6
TGTGCCAGCAGCTTTGGACAGGCTTCGATGGCCCTCCACTTT
CASSFGQASMALHF
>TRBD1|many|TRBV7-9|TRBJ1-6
TGTGCCAGCAGCCCCCGGACAGGGGTCGCCTATAATTCACCCCTCCACTTT
CASSPRTGVAYNSPLHF
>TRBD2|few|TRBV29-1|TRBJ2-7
TGCAGCGTTGAAGTGGCGGGAGGGAGGGACGAGCAGTACTTC
CSVEVAGGRDEQYF
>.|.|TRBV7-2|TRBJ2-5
TGTGCCAGCAGCTTGTGGGGGGGGCACCAAGAGACCCAGTACTTC
CASSLWGGHQETQYF
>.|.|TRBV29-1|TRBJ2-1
TGCAGCTCGGGACTGAACTACAATGAGCAGTTCTTC
CSSGLNYNEQFF
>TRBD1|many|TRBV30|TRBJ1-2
TGTGCCTCCGATCCGGGACAGGATAACTATGGCTACACCTTC
CASDPGQDNYGYTF
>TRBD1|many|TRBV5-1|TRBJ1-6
TGCGCCAGCAGATTTCAACAGGGGAACAATAATTCACCCCTCCACTTT
CASRFQQGNNNSPLHF
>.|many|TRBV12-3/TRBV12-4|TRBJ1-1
TGTGCCAGCAGCTCTCTCCGCCAGGACACTGAAGCTTTCTTT
CASSSLRQDTEAFF
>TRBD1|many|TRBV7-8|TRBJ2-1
TGTGCCAGCAGCCGACAGGGGAGCTCCTACAATGAGCAGTTCTTC
CASSRQGSSYNEQFF
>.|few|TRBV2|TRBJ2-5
TGTGCCAGCAGTGATTTCCGGGATCGAGGGGAGACCCAGTACTTC
CASSDFRDRGETQYF
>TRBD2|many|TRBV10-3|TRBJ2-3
TGTGCCATCAGTGATCGGACTAGCGGGAGGAACACAGATACGCAGTATTTT
CAISDRTSGRNTDTQYF
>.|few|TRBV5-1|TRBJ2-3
TGCGCCAGCAGAGAATCCGGGGGAGGCACAGATACGCAGTATTTT
CASRESGGGTDTQYF
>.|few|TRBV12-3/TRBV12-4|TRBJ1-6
TGTGCCAGCACCCCCGGGGGGGGCAGTTCACCCCTCCACTTT
CASTPGGGSSPLHF
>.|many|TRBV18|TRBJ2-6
TGTGCCAGCTCACCACCGATGGGCGGGCCGAGCTCTGGGGCCAACGTCCTGACTTTC
CASSPPMGGPSSGANVLTF
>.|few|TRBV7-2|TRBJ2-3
TGTGCCAGCAGCCTGCCAAACACAGGAGCAGATACGCAGTATTTT
CASSLPNTGADTQYF
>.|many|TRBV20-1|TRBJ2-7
TGCAGTGCCCGCATCGGGATCCACGAGCAGTACTTC
CSARIGIHEQYF
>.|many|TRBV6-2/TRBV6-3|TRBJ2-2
TGTGCCAGCAGTTACAGGGACGGGAGAATGTTGGTGGAGCTGTTTTTT
CASSYRDGRMLVELFF